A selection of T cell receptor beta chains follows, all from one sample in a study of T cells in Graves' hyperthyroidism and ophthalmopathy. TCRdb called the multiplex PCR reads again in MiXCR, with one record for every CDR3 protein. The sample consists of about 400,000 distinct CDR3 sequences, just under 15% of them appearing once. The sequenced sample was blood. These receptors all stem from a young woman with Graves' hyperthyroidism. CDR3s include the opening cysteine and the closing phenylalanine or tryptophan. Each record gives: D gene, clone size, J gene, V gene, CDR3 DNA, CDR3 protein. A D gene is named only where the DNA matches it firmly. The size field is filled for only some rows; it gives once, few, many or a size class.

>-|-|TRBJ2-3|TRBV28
TGTGCCAGCAGTTTTATCGGGGGCCAAGATACGCAGTATTTT
CASSFIGGQDTQYF
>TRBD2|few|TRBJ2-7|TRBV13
TGTGCCAGCAGCCCCCTCGGACTAGCGGGTGCCTACGAGCAGTACTTC
CASSPLGLAGAYEQYF
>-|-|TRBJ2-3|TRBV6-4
TGTGCCAGCAGTCCATCTAGGGGGGGCACAGATACGCAGTATTTT
CASSPSRGGTDTQYF
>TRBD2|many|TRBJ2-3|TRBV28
TGTGCCAGCAGTTGGGAGGGGCAGGGCTCCACAGATACGCAGTATTTT
CASSWEGQGSTDTQYF
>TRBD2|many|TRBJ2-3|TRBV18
TGTGCCAGCTCACCGAAAACTAGCGGTTCAGATACGCAGTATTTT
CASSPKTSGSDTQYF
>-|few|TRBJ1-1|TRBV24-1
TGTGCCACCAGTGGTGGAACCACTGAAGCTTTCTTT
CATSGGTTEAFF
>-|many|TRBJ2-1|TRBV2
TGTGCCAGCACCCTCGAGGTGATCCGGTGGTACAATGAGCAGTTCTTC
CASTLEVIRWYNEQFF
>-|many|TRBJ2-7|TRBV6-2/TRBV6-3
TGTGCCAGCAGTTACCGTCGCAACTCCTACGAGCAGTACTTC
CASSYRRNSYEQYF
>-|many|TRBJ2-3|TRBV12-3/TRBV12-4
TGTGCCAGCAGTTTACGAGATACGCAGTATTTT
CASSLRDTQYF
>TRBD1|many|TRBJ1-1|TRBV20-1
TGCAGTGCTGGACGGGACAGGGGTCCTGAAGCTTTCTTT
CSAGRDRGPEAFF
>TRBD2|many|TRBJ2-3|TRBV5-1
TGCGCCAGCAGCTTTAGCCTAGCGGGCACAGATACGCAGTATTTT
CASSFSLAGTDTQYF
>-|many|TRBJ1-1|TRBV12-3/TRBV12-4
TGTGCCAGCACCCTGCTCTCGGGACGGAACACTGAAGCTTTCTTT
CASTLLSGRNTEAFF
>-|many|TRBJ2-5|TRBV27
TGTGCCAGCAGTTTTAGATCCCCCAACCGCGAGACCCAGTACTTC
CASSFRSPNRETQYF
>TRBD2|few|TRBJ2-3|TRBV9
TGTGCCAGCAGCGTACGGGCTAGCGGGTTTGCAGATACGCAGTATTTT
CASSVRASGFADTQYF
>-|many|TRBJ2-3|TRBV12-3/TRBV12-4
TGTGCCAGCAGACCAGGGACAGATACGCAGTATTTT
CASRPGTDTQYF
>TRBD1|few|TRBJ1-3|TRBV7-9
TGTGCCAGCAGCCCCGCGGAGGGACAGGGGGCTGGAAACACCATATATTTT
CASSPAEGQGAGNTIYF
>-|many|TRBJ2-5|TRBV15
TGTGCCACCAGCGAGGGGACTTCTGGGGGAGAGACCCAGTACTTC
CATSEGTSGGETQYF
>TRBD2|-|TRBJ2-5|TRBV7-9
TGTGCCAGCAGCTTAATAATAGCGGGAGCCCCCACGGGGGCGACCCAGTACTTC
CASSLIIAGAPTGATQYF
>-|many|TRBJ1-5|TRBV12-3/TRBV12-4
TGTGCCAGCAGTTTATCGGGGGTTCCAGCTAGCAATCAGCCCCAGCATTTT
CASSLSGVPASNQPQHF
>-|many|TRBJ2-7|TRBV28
TGTGCCAGCAGTTTAGGTACCTGGTACGAGCAGTACTTC
CASSLGTWYEQYF
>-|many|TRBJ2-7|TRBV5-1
TGCGCCAGCAGCTTACAGATCGGATACGAGCAGTACTTC
CASSLQIGYEQYF
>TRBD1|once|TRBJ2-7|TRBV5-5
TGTGCCAGCAGCCCGCGCCAGGGGGCCTTCTACGAGCAGTACTTC
CASSPRQGAFYEQYF
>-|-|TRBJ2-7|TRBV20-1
TGCAGTGCTAGAGATGGGCTCTCACAATACGAGCAGTACTTC
CSARDGLSQYEQYF
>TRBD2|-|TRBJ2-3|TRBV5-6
TGTGCCAGCAGCTTTATCCGGGAGGGCGCGTATAGCACAGATACGCAGTATTTT
CASSFIREGAYSTDTQYF